This entry is about one T cell receptor beta chain. What it recognizes is unknown. The sample is drawn from a study of CD8+CD57+ T cells in acquired aplastic anemia. Study overall: Recorded DNA amounts for sorted CD4+ and CD8+ cells had an average of approximately 3 ug. Healthy donors yielded 9 million to 14 million CD4+ cell reads on average. Overall study results and limits: With respect to CD8+ Simpson's diversity, patients and controls did not differ significantly. Overlap between patients and controls comprised twenty-nine CD8+ CDR3 sequences.

The CDR3 contains 13 residues. V was shortened by 10 bases and J by 6 bases, with 17 bases between the two germline ends. Germline values: CDR1 KGHDR, CDR2 SFDVKD. The study profiled TCR beta VDJ and CDR3 using genomic DNA as template. TCRdb processed the reads anew with MiXCR; each CDR3 protein has one entry. The sample has approximately 65,000 distinct CDR3 sequences; roughly 58% are singletons. The source is a human donor in good health, serving as a control. The sample consisted of sorted CD4+, CD8+, or CD8+CD57+ T cells (not recorded which) from PBMCs. The chain has TRBV24-1 and TRBJ1-2; a weak D match, TRBD1 (6 bases). The CDR3 nucleotides read TGTGCCACGAGTACAGGGACCTACCATGGCTACACCTTC. This codes for CATSTGTYHGYTF.